Below, one T cell receptor beta chain is given with its context. Its antigen is unknown. No base qualities exist here, and no much larger clone lies one base off it. RNA was extracted using the RNeasy kit, and roughly 0.45 to 1 microgram was reverse transcribed with random hexamers. The immunoSEQ multiplex PCR assay, which covers 54 Vbeta and 13 Jbeta segments, was used to amplify TCR beta CDR3 regions. Bias from PCR amplification was corrected by using a synthetic template baseline for primer optimization and for computational correction. Concerning the study's data processing: Reads were annotated to V, D and J genes according to IMGT and were analyzed with immunoSEQ Analyzer, with only productive sequences retained. Clonality was computed as one minus Shannon entropy normalized by log2 of the number of productive unique sequences. Public and private clones were assessed among the 100 most prevalent clones of each patient and control. Clones were defined as Susac-specific if absent from the healthy and MS cohorts, from under 1,200 published viral clones and from other ImmuneACCESS disease sequences. TCRdb itself trimmed the public reads at Q25 with fastp, ran MiXCR and retained productive beta chains. Every distinct CDR3 protein forms one entry, paired with its most common genes and DNA. TCRdb assigned the V and J calls; the authors' analysis was not used. The table for this sample lists under 80,000 distinct CDR3 sequences; about 95% of them were counted only once. Of the sample, just under 0.4% falls within the top ten clones.

The germline V end is reduced by 0 bases and the J end by 7 bases; junction bases left unmatched: 5. The CDR3 runs 15 amino acids, cysteine and phenylalanine included. CDR3 DNA only is kept here, 45 bases in frame from base 1. Taken from the germline V gene, the CDR1 and CDR2 loops are SGHDN and FVKESK. Peripheral blood CD8+ and CD4+ T cells from healthy donors, Susac syndrome patients and multiple sclerosis patients were profiled by high-throughput TCR beta sequencing. Treatment-naive patients with stable or active relapsing-remitting disease fulfilling revised McDonald criteria were used as multiple sclerosis controls. Bulk CD8+ and CD4+ T cells were purified by magnetic negative isolation, whereas CD8+ TEMRA cells were enriched by FACS. Blood was collected in EDTA tubes and processed within 24 hours, with PBMCs isolated through density gradient centrifugation. PBMCs intended for TCR sequencing were frozen in liquid nitrogen and were later thawed in a 37 degrees C water bath. The sorted or isolated CD4+, CD8+ and CD8+ TEMRA cells had a purity of 90% or higher.

This entry comes from a study of CD8 T cells in Susac syndrome (dated by TCRdb to the late 2010s). Concerning the study at large: Repertoire sequencing was used to test whether CD8+ T cell activation and differentiation in Susac syndrome was antigen driven. The clonality of the CD8+ T cell repertoire was compared across around twelve healthy donors, about 14 Susac syndrome patients and fewer than 16 multiple sclerosis patients.

Overall study outcomes, separate from this receptor: The number of individuals in the TCR sequencing and HLA analysis was acknowledged as relatively small.

This clonotype was sampled from a human donor with multiple sclerosis. Material: CD8+ T cells from PBMCs. The chain is made from TRBV14 and TRBJ1-2; TRBD1 lines up with 10 middle nucleotides. The DNA is as follows: TGTGCCAGCAGCCAAGATCTGGACAGGGGGATTGGCTACACCTTC. Its translation is CASSQDLDRGIGYTF.